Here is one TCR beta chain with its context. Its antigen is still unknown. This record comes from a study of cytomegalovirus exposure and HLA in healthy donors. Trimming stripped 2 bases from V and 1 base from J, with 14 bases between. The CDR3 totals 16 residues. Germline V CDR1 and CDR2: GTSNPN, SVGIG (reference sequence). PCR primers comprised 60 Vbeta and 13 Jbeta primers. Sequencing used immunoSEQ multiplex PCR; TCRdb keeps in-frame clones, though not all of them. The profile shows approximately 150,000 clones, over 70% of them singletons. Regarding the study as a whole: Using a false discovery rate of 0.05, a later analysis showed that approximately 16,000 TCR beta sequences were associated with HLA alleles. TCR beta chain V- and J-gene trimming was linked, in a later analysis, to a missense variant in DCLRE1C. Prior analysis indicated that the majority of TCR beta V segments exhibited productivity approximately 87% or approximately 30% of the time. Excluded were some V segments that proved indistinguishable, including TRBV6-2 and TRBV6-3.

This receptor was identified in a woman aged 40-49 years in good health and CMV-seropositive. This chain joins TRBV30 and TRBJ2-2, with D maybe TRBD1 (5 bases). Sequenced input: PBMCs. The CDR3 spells CAWSIVAGMNTGELFF. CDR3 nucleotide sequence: TGTGCCTGGAGTATTGTGGCAGGGATGAACACCGGGGAGCTGTTTTTT.